The 15 T cell receptor beta chains below come from one sample, sequenced in a study of T cell repertoires in ileal Crohn's disease. Clones were read by immunoSEQ multiplex PCR, and TCRdb kept only the in-frame ones, dropping some. This sample has approximately 18,000 clones, with 60% found just once. Sequencing was done on a sample of ileal tissue. The receptors stem from an adult with Crohn's disease.

V and J are TRBV30 and TRBJ1-2; possibly TRBD1 for D (6 bases). CDR1 is GTSNPN, CDR2 SVGIG, per germline (reference sequence). The CDR3 runs 12 residues. Deletions cut 3 bases from V and 8 bases from J, with 13 bases between. CDR3 in amino acids: CAWRVGAGGYTF. The CDR3 nucleotides read TGTGCCTGGAGGGTGGGGGCAGGCGGCTACACCTTC.

This chain joins TRBV27 and TRBJ2-7; the D gene is possibly TRBD2 (6 bases). The CDR3 is 15 residues long. Germline CDR1 is MNHEY and CDR2 is SMNVEV (reference sequence). Between the trimmed V and J ends, which lost 5 bases and 6 bases, there was a span of 20 bases. CDR3 sequence: CASSPRLVASSEQYF. CDR3 nucleotides: TGTGCCAGCAGTCCTCGACTAGTCGCTTCGAGCGAGCAGTACTTC.

This chain joins TRBV27 and TRBJ2-7, with 10 nucleotides matching TRBD1. Germline CDR1 MNHEY, CDR2 SMNVEV (reference sequence). The length of the CDR3 is 14 residues. Trimming removed 5 bases from V and 9 bases from J; junction bases left unmatched: 10. CDR3 bases: TGTGCCAGCAGTCTACCGGGACAGGGGAGAGTGCAGTACTTC. This sequence encodes CASSLPGQGRVQYF.

The rearrangement joins TRBV6-4 to TRBJ2-2; the match to TRBD2 covers 7 bases. CDR1 is MRHNA, CDR2 SNTAGT, per germline. The ends lost 0 bases at V and 2 bases at J; junction bases unmatched: 3. The length of the CDR3 is 16 residues. CDR3 loop: CASSDSGGGNTGELFF. The CDR3 nucleotides are TGTGCCAGCAGTGACTCGGGCGGGGGAAACACCGGGGAGCTGTTTTTT.

This chain uses TRBV29-1 with TRBJ2-5; D might be TRBD1 (5 bases). With 1 base removed from V and 6 bases from J, the gap between germline ends came to 12 bases. CDR3 length: 13 residues. The V gene's germline CDR1 is SQVTM and CDR2 ANQGSEA. CDR3 amino acids: CSVEGRAGKTQYF. CDR3 in DNA: TGCAGCGTTGAAGGCAGGGCAGGGAAGACCCAGTACTTC.

The CDR3 DNA follows: TGTGCCTGGAGCCTGACTAGCGGGAGGGCTCATGAGCAGTTCTTC. Translating gives CAWSLTSGRAHEQFF. The chain is built from TRBV30 and TRBJ2-1, with 14 positions matching TRBD2. V shed 3 bases, J shed 8 bases, and the junction held 6 bases outside the gene matches. CDR1 and CDR2 (germline): GTSNPN, SVGIG (reference sequence). The length of the CDR3 is 15 residues.

This clone was picked up one time. In nucleotides, the CDR3 is TGTGCCAGCAGTAAATTCGACGAGCAGTACTTC. The encoded protein is CASSKFDEQYF. The chain combines TRBV28 with TRBJ2-7; D is unclear. Deletions cut 5 bases from V and 5 bases from J, with 7 bases between. The CDR3 loop spans 11 amino acids. Germline lookup yields CDR1 MDHEN and CDR2 SYDVKM.

This clone was observed a few times. The chain is built from TRBV27 and TRBJ1-2; D perhaps matches TRBD1 (5 bases). Trimming pared 8 bases from V and 4 bases from J, leaving 11 bases between. CDR3 size: 12 residues. Germline assignment: CDR1 MNHEY and CDR2 SMNVEV (reference sequence). CDR3 sequence reads: CASRSGLYGYTF. The DNA for the CDR3 is TGTGCCAGCCGCTCGGGACTCTATGGCTACACCTTC.

The CDR3 here is CASSSFGTDTDTQYF. The DNA of the CDR3 is TGTGCCAGCAGCAGTTTCGGGACAGACACAGATACGCAGTATTTT. The chain combines TRBV7-6 with TRBJ2-3, with TRBD1 matching 7 bases. The V segment lost 5 bases and the J segment 2 bases; nucleotides outside the gene matches: 7. In germline, CDR1 is SGHVS, CDR2 FNYEAQ. CDR3 length: 15 amino acids.

The rearrangement uses TRBV11-3 and TRBJ2-5, with 7 bases aligning to TRBD1. V gave up 5 bases and J gave up 5 bases; unmatched junction bases: 5. The CDR3 totals 13 residues. Germline values: CDR1 SGHNT, CDR2 YENEEA. CDR3 sequence reads: CASSPTGVETQYF. The CDR3 DNA reads as TGTGCCAGCAGCCCTACAGGGGTTGAGACCCAGTACTTC. Looking up the rest from reference TRBV11-3 and TRBJ2-5 gives the full variable domain: EAGVVQSPRYKIIEKKQPVAFWCNPISGHNTLYWYLQNLGQGPELLIRYENEEAVDDSQLPKDRFSAERLKGVDSTLKIQPAELGDSAVYLCASSPTGVETQYFGPGTRLLVL.

The chain couples TRBV5-8 to TRBJ2-7; 8 positions match TRBD2. The CDR3 spans 13 residues. Germline lookup yields CDR1 SGHTS and CDR2 YDEGEE. J was trimmed by 13 bases and V by 0 bases; bases with no gene match: 9. The CDR3 DNA follows: TGTGCCAGCAGCTTGGAAGTCCAGCGGGAGTTTTACTTC. Its protein product is CASSLEVQREFYF.

CDR3: CASSLAGRGGEQYF. DNA for the CDR3: TGTGCCAGCAGCTTAGCGGGCAGGGGTGGCGAGCAGTACTTC. This sequence joins TRBV7-8 and TRBJ2-7; D may be TRBD1 (6 bases). Trimming removed 0 bases from V and 6 bases from J, with 12 bases in between. Germline V CDR1 and CDR2: SGHVS, FQNEAQ. The CDR3 contains 14 residues. Using reference TRBV7-8 and TRBJ2-7 for the parts outside the CDR3, the full variable domain is GAGVSQSPRYKVAKRGQDVALRCDPISGHVSLFWYQQALGQGPEFLTYFQNEAQLDKSGLPSDRFFAERPEGSVSTLKIQRTQQEDSAVYLCASSLAGRGGEQYFGPGTRLTVT.

The V call is TRBV6-1, the J call TRBJ2-1; weak D call: TRBD1 (9 bases). CDR3 length: 16 amino acids. The germline CDR1 and CDR2 sequences are MNHNS and SASEGT. V shed 3 bases and J shed 8 bases, with 20 bases lying between them. The CDR3 region is CASSDPYSGDRDEQFF. For the CDR3, the DNA is TGTGCCAGCAGTGACCCCTATAGCGGGGACAGGGATGAGCAGTTCTTC.

In its sample, this clone was seen a few times. The V and J genes are TRBV20-1 and TRBJ2-5; D is unresolved. The CDR3 is 11 amino acids. Germline values: CDR1 DFQATT, CDR2 SNEGSKA (reference sequence). Trimming removed 2 bases at V and 5 bases at J, with 6 bases between. The CDR3: CSARPVETQYF. DNA of the CDR3: TGCAGTGCTAGACCCGTGGAGACCCAGTACTTC.

In its sample, this clone ranks as medium-sized. The chain carries TRBV5-5 and TRBJ1-2; 7 bases match TRBD1. V dropped 4 bases and J dropped 9; count of bases not matched to a gene: 6. Germline lookup yields CDR1 SGHKS and CDR2 YYEKEE (reference sequence). This CDR3 spans 12 amino acids. The CDR3 is CASSTTGNSYTF. CDR3 DNA: TGTGCCAGCAGCACGACAGGGAATAGCTACACCTTC.